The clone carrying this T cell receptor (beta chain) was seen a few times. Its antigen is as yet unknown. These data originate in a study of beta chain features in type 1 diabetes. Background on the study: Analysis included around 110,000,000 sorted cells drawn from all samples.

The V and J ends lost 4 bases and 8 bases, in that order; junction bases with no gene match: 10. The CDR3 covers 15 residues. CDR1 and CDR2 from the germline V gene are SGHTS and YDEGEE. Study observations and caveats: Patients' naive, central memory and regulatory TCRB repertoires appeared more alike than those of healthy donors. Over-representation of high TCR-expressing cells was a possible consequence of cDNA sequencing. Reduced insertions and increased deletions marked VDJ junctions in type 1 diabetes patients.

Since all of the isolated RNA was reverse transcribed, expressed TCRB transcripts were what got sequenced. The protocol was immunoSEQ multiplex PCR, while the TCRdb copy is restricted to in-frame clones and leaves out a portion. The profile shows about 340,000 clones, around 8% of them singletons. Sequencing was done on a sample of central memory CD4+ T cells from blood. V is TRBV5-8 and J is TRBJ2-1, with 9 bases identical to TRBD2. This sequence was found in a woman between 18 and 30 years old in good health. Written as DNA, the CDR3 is TGTGCCAGCAGCCACGGGACTAGCATCTTCGATGAGCAGTTCTTC. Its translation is CASSHGTSIFDEQFF.